This TCR beta chain came from a study of cytomegalovirus exposure and HLA in healthy donors. Study findings and constraints: The study flagged around 160 TCR beta chains as cytomegalovirus-associated. Within an earlier analysis, most TCR beta V segments proved productive either about 90% or about 30% of the time. The analysis excluded some indistinguishable V segments, including TRBV6-2 and TRBV6-3.

PCR amplification relied on 60 Vbeta primers (plus 13 Jbeta primers). Study processing details: Approximately 73 million unique TCR beta chains, 8.5 million to 14 million shared, were counted in a later analysis. Method: immunoSEQ multiplex PCR; TCRdb's copy keeps in-frame clones and lacks some. V and J calls and clone size come straight from that table; D and trimming were deduced from the DNA. The sample records 150,000 to 200,000 clones, about four fifths being singletons. Trimming pared 0 bases from V and 0 bases from J, leaving 13 bases between. The CDR3 extends over 17 amino acids. Germline CDR1 is SGHVS and CDR2 is FQNEAQ. About this clone itself: What it binds is unknown.

Sequenced input: PBMCs. The J gene is TRBJ2-3, the V gene TRBV7-8; TRBD1 might be the D (6 bases). The TCR sequence derives from a boy between 5 and 17 years old in good health and CMV-seronegative. For the CDR3, the DNA is TGTGCCAGCAGCTTAGCGGTTACAGGGAGAAGCACAGATACGCAGTATTTT. Encoded protein: CASSLAVTGRSTDTQYF.